The 28 T cell receptor beta chains given below trace back to one sample, sequenced in a study of T-cell memory formation after mild COVID-19. TCRdb fed the 5' RACE reads into MiXCR, producing one record per CDR3 protein. The sample has almost 250,000 distinct CDR3 sequences, 15% seen once. The specimen was PBMCs or a T cell subset sorted from them (not recorded which). These receptors were taken from an adult woman who had mild COVID-19 (a few samples of this study predate the infection). Cell type and time point are not known.

This chain uses TRBV6-5 with TRBJ1-2, with 7 bases fitting TRBD1. Germline CDR1 reads MNHEY; CDR2 reads SVGAGI. The CDR3 has 13 amino acids. V lost 6 bases to trimming and J lost 2 bases; unmatched junction nucleotides: 3. Written as DNA, the CDR3 is TGTGCCAGCAGGATGGGACAGAACTATGGCTACACCTTC. As protein: CASRMGQNYGYTF.

The chain carries TRBV20-1 and TRBJ1-4; D may be TRBD1 (6 bases). Germline V gives CDR1 DFQATT, CDR2 SNEGSKA (reference sequence). Trimming cost V 1 base and J 0 bases, with 6 bases left between them. This CDR3 spans 14 amino acids. DNA of the CDR3: TGCAGTGCTAGAGCAGGGGCAACTAATGAAAAACTGTTTTTT. This translates into CSARAGATNEKLFF.

This clonotype was recorded at least ten times. The V call is TRBV6-1, the J call TRBJ2-7; the match to TRBD1 covers 8 bases. The germline gives CDR1 MNHNS, CDR2 SASEGT. V dropped 5 bases and J dropped 1; count of bases not matched to a gene: 4. This CDR3 has 14 amino acids. The CDR3 nucleotides are TGTGCCAGCAGTAGCCGGGACAGGTCCTACGAGCAGTACTTC. Its protein product is CASSSRDRSYEQYF.

This clonotype occurred a few times. The J gene is TRBJ2-7, the V gene TRBV7-2; D is unclear. Trimming took off 1 base at V and 3 bases at J, with 16 bases between the two ends. CDR1 SGHTA and CDR2 FQGNSA come from the germline V gene. This CDR3 contains 16 residues. CDR3 DNA: TGTGCCAGCAGCTTAGAGGTGTCAGTCAGAGGCTACGAGCAGTACTTC. Its translation: CASSLEVSVRGYEQYF.

In this sample, this clonotype turned up once. This chain connects TRBV20-1 to TRBJ2-7; D gene uncertain. CDR1 DFQATT and CDR2 SNEGSKA come from the germline V gene (reference sequence). The V end lost 3 bases, the J end lost 6 bases, and 12 bases lay between the germline ends. This CDR3 region has 12 residues. The CDR3: CSASDTTAEQYF. CDR3 nucleotides: TGCAGTGCTAGTGATACCACAGCCGAGCAGTACTTC.

This clonotype was found many times. One end of the junction fails to match germline, which may point to a read error. The chain recombines TRBV20-1 with TRBJ2-7, with D perhaps TRBD1 (5 bases). The CDR3 has 11 amino acids. Germline values: CDR1 DFQATT, CDR2 SNEGSKA (reference sequence). The CDR3 DNA is TGCAGTGCTAGAGATTCAGGGCAGTCACTCTTC. It encodes CSARDSGQSLF.

A few counts support this clonotype. The chain employs TRBV20-1 and TRBJ2-1; 10 bases map to TRBD1. There are 15 residues in the CDR3. Germline CDR1 and CDR2: DFQATT and SNEGSKA (reference sequence). Trimming took 5 bases from V and 7 from J; bases not matched to a gene: 11. In DNA, the CDR3 is TGCAGTGCTGCCCAACCGGGACAGGGGAGGAATGAGCAGTTCTTC. Its protein product is CSAAQPGQGRNEQFF.

This clonotype has a handful of counts. The chain uses TRBV7-3 and TRBJ1-1; maybe TRBD1 (5 bases). CDR3 length equals 13 residues. V was pared by 5 bases and J by 4 bases, with 11 bases between. Looked up from germline, CDR1 is SGHTA and CDR2 is FQGTGA. CDR3 region: CASSHGGVTEAFF. The CDR3 nucleotides read TGTGCCAGCAGCCACGGAGGGGTCACTGAAGCTTTCTTT.

V usage is TRBV29-1 and J usage is TRBJ2-1; D might be TRBD2 (6 bases). CDR1 SQVTM and CDR2 ANQGSEA come from the germline V gene. The CDR3 length is 16 residues. Trimming shortened V by 6 bases and J by 0 bases, and 18 bases separated the two germline ends. The CDR3 is CSVPWIGGTSYNEQFF. Written as DNA, the CDR3 is TGCAGCGTCCCCTGGATTGGGGGGACCTCCTACAATGAGCAGTTCTTC.

The chain combines TRBV18 with TRBJ1-1, with a possible D match to TRBD1 (5 bases). Trimming left V 3 bases short and J 4 bases short, with 12 bases between. Germline lookup yields CDR1 KGHSH and CDR2 LQKENI. This CDR3 is built from 14 residues. For the CDR3, the DNA is TGTGCCAGCTCACCTGAAGGGACGGGCACTGAAGCTTTCTTT. Its protein is CASSPEGTGTEAFF.

The chain joins TRBV2 to TRBJ1-2; D gene ambiguous. Deletions cut 3 bases from V and 5 bases from J, with 10 bases between. The CDR3 sequence is 13 residues long. Germline lookup yields CDR1 SNHLY and CDR2 FYNNEI. The CDR3 DNA follows: TGTGCCAGCAGTGACGGGCAGAATTATGGCTACACCTTC. It codes for CASSDGQNYGYTF.

Only a few counts were recorded for this clonotype. The gene calls are TRBV29-1 and TRBJ2-1; possible D gene TRBD2, 5 bases. Germline-derived CDR1 and CDR2 are SQVTM and ANQGSEA. V lost 1 base to trimming and J lost 4 bases, with 8 bases between them. The CDR3 extends over 13 amino acids. The CDR3 DNA follows: TGCAGCGTTGAAGGACGGGGTTACAATGAGCAGTTCTTC. Translation: CSVEGRGYNEQFF.

This clonotype has just a few counts. The V call is TRBV6-2 or TRBV6-3, the J call TRBJ2-3, with TRBD2 matching over 12 bases. Germline values: CDR1 MNHEY, CDR2 SVGEGT. V shed 0 bases, J shed 4 bases, and the junction held 2 bases outside the gene matches. CDR3 length equals 16 residues. The CDR3 sequence is CASSYSPSGRADTQYF. The DNA for the CDR3 is TGTGCCAGCAGTTACTCGCCTAGCGGGAGGGCAGATACGCAGTATTTT.

The gene calls are TRBV18 and TRBJ2-3, with D possibly being TRBD1 (6 bases). Germline assignment: CDR1 KGHSH and CDR2 LQKENI. The germline V and J ends were trimmed by 0 bases and 2 bases, with 12 bases remaining between them. This CDR3 contains 16 residues. In DNA, the CDR3 is TGTGCCAGCTCACCACCGGGACATATAACCACAGATACGCAGTATTTT. It encodes CASSPPGHITTDTQYF.

In this sample, this clonotype turned up a few times. V usage is TRBV5-1 and J usage is TRBJ1-2; 7 positions agree with TRBD1. The CDR3 consists of 16 residues. CDR1 is SGHRS and CDR2 is YFSETQ in the germline V gene. With V trimmed by 0 bases and J by 6 bases, 11 bases remained unmatched. CDR3 loop: CASSLEAGGGRHGYTF. The CDR3 nucleotides are TGCGCCAGCAGCTTGGAGGCAGGGGGGGGCCGGCATGGCTACACCTTC. Supplemented by reference TRBV5-1 and TRBJ1-2, the full variable domain reads KAGVTQTPRYLIKTRGQQVTLSCSPISGHRSVSWYQQTPGQGLQFLFEYFSETQRNKGNFPGRFSGRQFSNSRSEMNVSTLELGDSALYLCASSLEAGGGRHGYTFGSGTRLTVV.

This clonotype has just a few counts. The chain combines TRBV5-1 with TRBJ2-3; D call uncertain. CDR3 size: 11 residues. Germline lookup yields CDR1 SGHRS and CDR2 YFSETQ. The V end lost 3 bases, the J end lost 5 bases, and 4 bases lay between the germline ends. The CDR3 DNA follows: TGCGCCAGCAGCTCCAAAGATACGCAGTATTTT. This gives the protein CASSSKDTQYF. Full variable domain (outside the CDR3, taken from reference TRBV5-1 and TRBJ2-3): KAGVTQTPRYLIKTRGQQVTLSCSPISGHRSVSWYQQTPGQGLQFLFEYFSETQRNKGNFPGRFSGRQFSNSRSEMNVSTLELGDSALYLCASSSKDTQYFGPGTRLTVL.

The chain uses TRBV20-1 and TRBJ2-3, with 7 bases matching TRBD2. Germline loops: CDR1 DFQATT, CDR2 SNEGSKA (reference sequence). CDR3 length: 12 residues. V shed 3 bases, J shed 6 bases, and the junction held 3 bases outside the gene matches. The CDR3 DNA reads TGCAGTGCTAGGGGGGGGTTGGATACGCAGTATTTT. Amino acid sequence: CSARGGLDTQYF.

This clonotype has at least ten counts. The chain recombines TRBV6-5 with TRBJ1-3; TRBD1 agrees at 7 bases. Germline values: CDR1 MNHEY, CDR2 SVGAGI. V shed 6 bases and J 1 base; nucleotides not matched to a gene: 6. The CDR3 has 15 residues. CDR3 DNA: TGTGCCAGCAGCAAAGGGACAGCTTCTGGAAACACCATATATTTT. This sequence encodes CASSKGTASGNTIYF.

This chain joins TRBV5-1 and TRBJ1-5; possible D gene TRBD1, 6 bases. The CDR3 is 15 amino acids. The V end was cut by 4 bases, the J end by 1 base, with 12 bases between. Germline V lookup: CDR1 SGHRS, CDR2 YFSETQ. CDR3 loop: CASSVEGTSNQPQHF. In nucleotides, the CDR3 is TGCGCCAGCAGCGTGGAAGGGACAAGCAATCAGCCCCAGCATTTT. The whole variable domain, filled in from reference TRBV5-1 and TRBJ1-5, reads KAGVTQTPRYLIKTRGQQVTLSCSPISGHRSVSWYQQTPGQGLQFLFEYFSETQRNKGNFPGRFSGRQFSNSRSEMNVSTLELGDSALYLCASSVEGTSNQPQHFGDGTRLSIL.

CDR3 protein: CASSFSGLAGEGAGETQYF. The DNA for the CDR3 is TGTGCCAGCAGCTTCTCGGGACTAGCGGGAGAGGGGGCCGGGGAGACCCAGTACTTC. The chain combines TRBV11-3 with TRBJ2-5, with 14 bases aligning to TRBD2. The CDR3 totals 19 residues. Germline assignment: CDR1 SGHNT and CDR2 YENEEA. Losses at the gene ends were 3 bases for V and 5 bases for J; bases not matched to a gene: 14.

This clonotype has just a few counts. The rearrangement links TRBV20-1 to TRBJ1-4, with D hard to call. Germline V gene sequence: CDR1 DFQATT, CDR2 SNEGSKA (reference sequence). Trimming removed 1 base from V and 4 bases from J, with 7 bases in between. The CDR3 sequence is 13 residues long. CDR3 DNA: TGCAGTGCTAGAGGCGCCGTTAATGAAAAACTGTTTTTT. Its protein product is CSARGAVNEKLFF.

This clonotype was observed a few times. The chain combines TRBV12-3 or TRBV12-4 with TRBJ1-2; the D gene is possibly TRBD1 (6 bases). The CDR3 consists of 14 residues. V shed 5 bases and J shed 6 bases, with 16 bases lying between them. CDR3 bases: TGTGCCAGCAGTCAACAACTACAGGGTGATGGCTACACCTTC. As protein: CASSQQLQGDGYTF.

This clonotype occurred many times. This rearrangement joins TRBV10-3 to TRBJ2-7; a weak D match, TRBD2 (5 bases). V lost 4 bases, J lost 2 bases, and 12 bases lay in between. Germline CDR1 is ENHRY and CDR2 is SYGVKD. The CDR3 is 14 amino acids. As DNA, the CDR3 is TGTGCCATCAGTGCGACGGGATCCGCCTACGAGCAGTACTTC. It yields the protein CAISATGSAYEQYF.

The genes are TRBV20-1 and TRBJ1-1; D ambiguous. CDR1 and CDR2 from the germline V gene are DFQATT and SNEGSKA (reference sequence). There are 15 residues in the CDR3. The V gene lost 0 bases and the J gene lost 5 bases, with 16 bases spanning the gap. This CDR3 reads CSARDRYRHSTEAFF. The CDR3, as DNA: TGCAGTGCTAGAGATCGGTATAGGCACAGTACTGAAGCTTTCTTT.

This clonotype was seen repeatedly, ten times or more. This sequence joins TRBV18 and TRBJ2-3; 8 nucleotides agree with TRBD2. With V trimmed by 3 bases and J by 2 bases, 4 bases remained unmatched. CDR3 length: 15 residues. Looked up from germline, CDR1 is KGHSH and CDR2 is LQKENI. This CDR3 reads CASSPGLAHTDTQYF. The CDR3 DNA is TGTGCCAGCTCACCCGGACTAGCCCACACAGATACGCAGTATTTT.

This clonotype was seen a few times. The chain's CDR3 is CASRQAETSYEQYF. CDR3 bases: TGTGCCAGCAGGCAAGCGGAAACCTCCTACGAGCAGTACTTC. V usage is TRBV12-3 or TRBV12-4 and J usage is TRBJ2-7; the D gene is possibly TRBD2 (5 bases). V gave up 6 bases and J gave up 0 bases, with 12 bases separating them. This CDR3 comprises 14 residues.

This clonotype was detected a few times. The chain combines TRBV7-9 with TRBJ2-1; D may be TRBD2 (9 bases). Trimming left V 5 bases short and J 3 bases short, with 17 bases between. Germline V gene data show CDR1 as SEHNR and CDR2 as FQNEAQ (reference sequence). This CDR3 region has 16 residues. Here the CDR3 DNA reads TGTGCCAGCAGCCAGGGGGCTAGCGGGAACTACAATGAGCAGTTCTTC. The encoded protein is CASSQGASGNYNEQFF.

This clonotype came up many times. V usage is TRBV25-1 and J usage is TRBJ2-5, with 7 bases aligning to TRBD2. The CDR3 is made up of 15 amino acids. After removal of 3 bases from V and 5 bases from J, the junction contained 9 bases not matched to a gene. Per the germline V gene, CDR1 is MGHDK and CDR2 is SYGVNS. The CDR3 bases are TGTGCCAGCAGTGACACAAACCCCGGGGGGGAGACCCAGTACTTC. Encoded protein: CASSDTNPGGETQYF.